The clone carrying this TCR beta chain was counted between two and nine times. The data were obtained in a study of CD8+CD57+ T cells in acquired aplastic anemia. Germline V gene lookup returns CDR1 LNHNV and CDR2 YYDKDF (reference sequence). The CDR3 runs to 13 residues. Trimming stripped 0 bases from V and 1 base from J, with 4 bases between. TCR beta VDJ and CDR3 profiling used genomic DNA as template. TCRdb re-derived calls from the reads in MiXCR, one entry per CDR3 protein. The sample yields 160,000 or so distinct CDR3 sequences, 47% seen once. Previously, flow cytometry had revealed CD8+CD57+ cell expansion in the patients chosen for sequencing.

The sample was sorted CD4+, CD8+, or CD8+CD57+ T cells (not recorded which) from PBMCs. The chain links TRBV15 to TRBJ2-7; D gene uncertain. The sequence was obtained from a human donor with aplastic anemia. CDR3 sequence reads: CATSRDLSYEQYF. The DNA of the CDR3 is TGTGCCACCAGCAGAGACCTATCCTACGAGCAGTACTTC.